This record covers a single T cell receptor (beta chain). V was clipped by 2 bases and J by 5 bases, with 12 bases between them. Per the germline V gene, CDR1 is MNHEY and CDR2 is SVGAGI. There are 14 residues in the CDR3. The sample is drawn from a study of T-cell memory formation after mild COVID-19. Study information: Largely donor-specific sequence clusters came from a couple of donors.

Libraries for TCRalpha and TCRbeta carried sample barcodes and unique molecular identifiers via 5'RACE. From the 5' RACE reads, TCRdb called clonotypes with MiXCR, one entry per CDR3 protein. Of 450,000 to 650,000 distinct CDR3 sequences listed, about a fifth are singletons. Sample: PBMCs or a T cell subset sorted from them (not recorded which). The chain employs TRBV6-5 and TRBJ1-2; D remains unclear. This TCR derives from an adult woman who had mild COVID-19 (a few samples of this study predate the infection). Cell type and time point are not known. The CDR3 reads CASSYSTAKYGYTF. The CDR3 nucleotides are TGTGCCAGCAGTTACAGTACGGCAAAATATGGCTACACCTTC.